The present T cell receptor beta chain was sequenced within a study of blood T cell repertoires in COVID-19. Measured with immunoSEQ multiplex PCR; TCRdb has only the in-frame clones, and not every one. The table shows around 220,000 clones, with around 84% occurring only once. In germline, CDR1 is GTSNPN, CDR2 SVGIG (reference sequence). Trimming removed 0 bases from V and 7 bases from J; junction bases left unmatched: 6. CDR3 length: 15 residues. This clone was observed a few times. Sequenced: PBMCs or T cells enriched from blood (not recorded which). This chain connects TRBV30 to TRBJ1-6; 7 bases align to TRBD1. The receptor comes from a middle-aged woman who had recovered from COVID-19. The CDR3: CAWSVLQGGNSPLHF. As DNA, the CDR3 is TGTGCCTGGAGTGTTTTGCAGGGGGGAAATTCACCCCTCCACTTT.